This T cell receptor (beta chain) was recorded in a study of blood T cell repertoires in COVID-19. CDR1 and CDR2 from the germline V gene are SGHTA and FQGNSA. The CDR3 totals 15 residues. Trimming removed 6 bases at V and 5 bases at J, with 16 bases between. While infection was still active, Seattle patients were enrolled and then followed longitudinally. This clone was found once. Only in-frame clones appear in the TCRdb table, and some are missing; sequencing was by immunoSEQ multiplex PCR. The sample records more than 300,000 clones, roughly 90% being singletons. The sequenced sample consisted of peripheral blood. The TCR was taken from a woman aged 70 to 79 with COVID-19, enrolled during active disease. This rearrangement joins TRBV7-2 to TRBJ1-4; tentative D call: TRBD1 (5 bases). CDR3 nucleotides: TGTGCCAGCAGGCAGAGGGGCGGGGAGAATGAAAAACTGTTTTTT. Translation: CASRQRGGENEKLFF.